This entry describes one T cell receptor (beta chain). Repertoires were generated with immunoSEQ multiplex PCR, while TCRdb's copy carries only in-frame clones and drops some. Of just under 35,000 clones in the sample, around 90% were seen once. CDR3 length equals 15 residues. Germline V lookup: CDR1 SGHAT, CDR2 FQNNGV. J gave up 3 bases and V 4 bases, and 7 bases lay outside the gene matches. This sample is part of a study of T cell changes during pregnancy in multiple sclerosis. The specimen comprised peripheral blood, sampled in the second trimester of pregnancy. The chain carries TRBV11-2 and TRBJ2-7; 9 bases are a match to TRBD1. This receptor was identified in a female donor in good health, enrolled as a control in a pregnancy study. In nucleotides, the CDR3 is TGTGCCAGCAGCTCGCTCCGGGACAGGGACTACGAGCAGTACTTC. This encodes CASSSLRDRDYEQYF.